Given below is one T cell receptor (beta chain) in context. Germline values: CDR1 SGHRS, CDR2 YFSETQ. This CDR3 is 15 amino acids long. The junction had 5 bases not matched to a gene; V was cut back by 4 bases and J by 5 bases. The primer mix had 60 Vbeta and 13 Jbeta primers. This table comes from immunoSEQ multiplex PCR, and its TCRdb copy is limited to in-frame clones, with some not included. The data show fewer than 200,000 clones, roughly three quarters seen once. The record originates from a study of cytomegalovirus exposure and HLA in healthy donors. This chain joins TRBV5-1 and TRBJ2-3, with 12 bases lining up with TRBD2. The sample taken for sequencing was PBMCs. This TCR came from a male donor in good health and CMV-seropositive. The CDR3 protein is CASSPLTSGGDTQYF. Here the CDR3 DNA reads TGCGCCAGCAGCCCCCTGACTAGCGGGGGAGATACGCAGTATTTT.